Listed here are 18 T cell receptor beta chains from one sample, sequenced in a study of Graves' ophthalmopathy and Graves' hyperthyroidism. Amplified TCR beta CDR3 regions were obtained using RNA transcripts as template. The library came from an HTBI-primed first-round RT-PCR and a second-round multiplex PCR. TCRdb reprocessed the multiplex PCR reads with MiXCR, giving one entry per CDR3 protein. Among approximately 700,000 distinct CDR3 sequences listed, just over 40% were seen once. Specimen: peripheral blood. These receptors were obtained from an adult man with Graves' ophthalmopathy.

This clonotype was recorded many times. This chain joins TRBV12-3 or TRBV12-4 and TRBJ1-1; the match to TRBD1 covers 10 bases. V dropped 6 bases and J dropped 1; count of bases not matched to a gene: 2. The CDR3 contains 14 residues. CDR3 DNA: TGTGCCAGCAGGGGACAGGGGTGGAACACTGAAGCTTTCTTT. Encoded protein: CASRGQGWNTEAFF.

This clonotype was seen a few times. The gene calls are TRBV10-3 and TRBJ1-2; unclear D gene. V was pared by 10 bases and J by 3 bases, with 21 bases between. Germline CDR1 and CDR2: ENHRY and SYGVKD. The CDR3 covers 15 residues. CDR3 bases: TGTGCCAGCTCACGATCAGCGGCTGCAGACTATGGCTACACCTTC. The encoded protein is CASSRSAAADYGYTF.

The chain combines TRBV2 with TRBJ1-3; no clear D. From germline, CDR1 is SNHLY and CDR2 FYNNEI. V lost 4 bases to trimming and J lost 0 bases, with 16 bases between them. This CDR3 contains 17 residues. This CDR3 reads CASSGPVADPSGNTIYF. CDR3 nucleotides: TGTGCCAGCAGTGGGCCGGTTGCAGACCCCTCTGGAAACACCATATATTTT.

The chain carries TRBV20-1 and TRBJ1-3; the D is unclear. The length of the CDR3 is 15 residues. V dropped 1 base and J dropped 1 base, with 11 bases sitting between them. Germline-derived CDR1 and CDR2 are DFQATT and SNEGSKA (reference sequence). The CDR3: CSARVGHLSGNTIYF. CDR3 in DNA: TGCAGTGCTAGAGTAGGGCATTTATCTGGAAACACCATATATTTT.

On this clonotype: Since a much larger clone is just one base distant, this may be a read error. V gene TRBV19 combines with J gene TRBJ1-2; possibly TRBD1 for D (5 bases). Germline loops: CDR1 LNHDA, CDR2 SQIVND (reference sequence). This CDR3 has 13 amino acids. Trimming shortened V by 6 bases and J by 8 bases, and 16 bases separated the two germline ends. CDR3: CASSLVEGQGYTF. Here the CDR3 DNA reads TGTGCCAGTAGCTTGGTGGAGGGGCAAGGCTACACCTTC.

The CDR3 nucleotides are TGTGCCAGCAGCGCCGCCGGGACAGGGGGAGACACTGAAGCTTTCTTT. Its protein product is CASSAAGTGGDTEAFF. The chain carries TRBV11-2 and TRBJ1-1; 11 positions agree with TRBD1. Germline assignment: CDR1 SGHAT and CDR2 FQNNGV. J was trimmed by 3 bases and V by 5 bases; bases with no gene match: 8. The CDR3 spans 16 residues.

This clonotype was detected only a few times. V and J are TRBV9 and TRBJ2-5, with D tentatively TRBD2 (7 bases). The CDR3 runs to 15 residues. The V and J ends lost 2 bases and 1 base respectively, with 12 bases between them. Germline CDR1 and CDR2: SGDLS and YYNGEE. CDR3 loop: CASSVAGAIQETQYF. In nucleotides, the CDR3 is TGTGCCAGCAGCGTTGCGGGGGCCATCCAAGAGACCCAGTACTTC.

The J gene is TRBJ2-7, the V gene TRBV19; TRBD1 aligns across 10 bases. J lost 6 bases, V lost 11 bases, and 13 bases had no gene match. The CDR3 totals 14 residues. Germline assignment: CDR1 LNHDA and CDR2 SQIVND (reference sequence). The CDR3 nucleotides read TGTGCCTGGAGCGCGGGACAGGGGTTGCGCGAGCAGTACTTC. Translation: CAWSAGQGLREQYF.

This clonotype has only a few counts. CDR3 sequence: CASSRRGYYEQYF. CDR3 coding DNA: TGTGCCAGCAGTCGACGGGGATACTACGAGCAGTACTTC. The V call is TRBV6-1, the J call TRBJ2-7, with D maybe TRBD2 (5 bases). Trimming cost V 5 bases and J 3 bases, with 11 bases left between them. CDR3 length equals 13 residues. CDR1 MNHNS and CDR2 SASEGT come from the germline V gene.

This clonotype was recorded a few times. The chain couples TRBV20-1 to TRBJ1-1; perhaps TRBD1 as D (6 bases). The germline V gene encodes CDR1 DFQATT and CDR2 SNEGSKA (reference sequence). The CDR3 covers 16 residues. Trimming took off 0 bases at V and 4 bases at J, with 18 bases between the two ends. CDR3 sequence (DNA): TGCAGTGCTAGAGATGGTGCCGGGGGCAGGGGCACTGAAGCTTTCTTT. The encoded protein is CSARDGAGGRGTEAFF.

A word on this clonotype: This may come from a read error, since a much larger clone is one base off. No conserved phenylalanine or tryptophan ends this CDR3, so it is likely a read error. In nucleotides, the CDR3 is TGTGCCAGCAGGAGGGACGTTTTTACCTACGAGCAGTACTTA. Translation gives CASRRDVFTYEQYL. The V and J genes are TRBV2 and TRBJ2-7; D possibly matches TRBD1 or TRBD2 (5 bases each). The CDR3 is made up of 14 amino acids. Germline CDR1 and CDR2: SNHLY and FYNNEI. The V gene lost 6 bases and the J gene lost 2 bases, with 14 bases spanning the gap.

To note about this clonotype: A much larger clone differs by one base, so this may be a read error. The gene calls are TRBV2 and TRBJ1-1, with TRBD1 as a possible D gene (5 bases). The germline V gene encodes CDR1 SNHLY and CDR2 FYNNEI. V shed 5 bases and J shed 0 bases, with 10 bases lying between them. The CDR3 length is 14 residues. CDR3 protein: CASSQTVMNTEAFF. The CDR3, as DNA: TGTGCCAGCAGTCAGACAGTCATGAACACTGAAGCTTTCTTT.

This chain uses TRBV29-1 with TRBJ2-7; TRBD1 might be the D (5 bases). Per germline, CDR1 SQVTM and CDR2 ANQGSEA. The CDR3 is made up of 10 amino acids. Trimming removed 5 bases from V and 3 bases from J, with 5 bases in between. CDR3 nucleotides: TGCAGCGTTAGGGGCTACGAGCAGTACTTC. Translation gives CSVRGYEQYF.

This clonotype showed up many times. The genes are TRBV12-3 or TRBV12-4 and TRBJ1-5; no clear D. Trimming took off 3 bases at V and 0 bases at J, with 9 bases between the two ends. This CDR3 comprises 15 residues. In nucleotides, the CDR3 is TGTGCCAGCAGTTTCGGTGGATTTAGCAATCAGCCCCAGCATTTT. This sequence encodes CASSFGGFSNQPQHF.

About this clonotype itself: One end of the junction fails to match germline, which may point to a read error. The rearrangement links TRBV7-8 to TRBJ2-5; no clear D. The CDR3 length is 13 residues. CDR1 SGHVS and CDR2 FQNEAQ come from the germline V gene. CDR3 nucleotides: TGTACCAGCAGCTTAAACGGGCGGGAGACCCAGTACTTC. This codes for CTSSLNGRETQYF.

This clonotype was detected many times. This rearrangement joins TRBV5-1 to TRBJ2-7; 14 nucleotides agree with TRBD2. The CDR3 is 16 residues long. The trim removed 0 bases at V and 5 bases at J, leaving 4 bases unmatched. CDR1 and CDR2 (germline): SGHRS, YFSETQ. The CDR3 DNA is TGCGCCAGCAGCTTGGCGGGACTAGCGGGAGAAGACGAGCAGTACTTC. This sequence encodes CASSLAGLAGEDEQYF.

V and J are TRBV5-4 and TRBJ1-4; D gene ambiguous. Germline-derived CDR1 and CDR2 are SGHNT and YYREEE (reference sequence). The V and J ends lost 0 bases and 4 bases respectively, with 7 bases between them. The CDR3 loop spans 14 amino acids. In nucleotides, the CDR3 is TGTGCCAGCAGCTTGGGATCCATTAATGAAAAACTGTTTTTT. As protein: CASSLGSINEKLFF.

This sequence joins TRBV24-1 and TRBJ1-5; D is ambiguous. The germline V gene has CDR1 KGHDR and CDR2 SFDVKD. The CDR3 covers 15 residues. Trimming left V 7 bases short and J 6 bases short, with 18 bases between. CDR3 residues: CATSQDRRAVQPQHF. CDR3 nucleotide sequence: TGTGCCACCAGCCAAGATAGAAGGGCCGTTCAGCCCCAGCATTTT.